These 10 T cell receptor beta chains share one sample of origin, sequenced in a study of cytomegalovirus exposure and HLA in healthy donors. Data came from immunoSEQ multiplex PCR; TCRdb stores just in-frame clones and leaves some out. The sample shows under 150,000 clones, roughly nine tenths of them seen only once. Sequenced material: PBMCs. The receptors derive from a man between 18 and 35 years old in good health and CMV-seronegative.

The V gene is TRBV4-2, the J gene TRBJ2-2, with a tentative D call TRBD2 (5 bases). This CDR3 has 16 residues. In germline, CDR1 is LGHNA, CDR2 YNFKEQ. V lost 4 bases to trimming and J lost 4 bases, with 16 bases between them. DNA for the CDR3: TGTGCCAGCAGCCCCGGACTCGCCGTGGGCACCGGGGAGCTGTTTTTT. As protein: CASSPGLAVGTGELFF.

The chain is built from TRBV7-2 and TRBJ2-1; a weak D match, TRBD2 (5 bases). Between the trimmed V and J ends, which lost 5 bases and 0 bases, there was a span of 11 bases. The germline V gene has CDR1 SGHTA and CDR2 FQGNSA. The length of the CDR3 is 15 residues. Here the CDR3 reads CASSPSRDSYNEQFF. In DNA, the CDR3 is TGTGCCAGCAGCCCTAGCCGGGACTCCTACAATGAGCAGTTCTTC.

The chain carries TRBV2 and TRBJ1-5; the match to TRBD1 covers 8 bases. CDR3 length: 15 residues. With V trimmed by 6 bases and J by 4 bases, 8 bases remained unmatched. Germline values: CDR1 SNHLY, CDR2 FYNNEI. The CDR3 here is CASRGTGALNQPQHF. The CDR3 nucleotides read TGTGCCAGCAGGGGGACAGGAGCCCTTAATCAGCCCCAGCATTTT.

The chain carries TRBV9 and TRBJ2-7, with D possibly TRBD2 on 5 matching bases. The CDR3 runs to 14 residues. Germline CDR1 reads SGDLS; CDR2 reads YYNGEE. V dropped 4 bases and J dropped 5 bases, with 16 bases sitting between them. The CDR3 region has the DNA TGTGCCAGCAGCCTCCAAAAGGCAGCGGACGAGCAGTACTTC. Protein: CASSLQKAADEQYF. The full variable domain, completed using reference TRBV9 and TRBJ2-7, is DSGVTQTPKHLITATGQRVTLRCSPRSGDLSVYWYQQSLDQGLQFLIQYYNGEERAKGNILERFSAQQFPDLHSELNLSSLELGDSALYFCASSLQKAADEQYFGPGTRLTVT.

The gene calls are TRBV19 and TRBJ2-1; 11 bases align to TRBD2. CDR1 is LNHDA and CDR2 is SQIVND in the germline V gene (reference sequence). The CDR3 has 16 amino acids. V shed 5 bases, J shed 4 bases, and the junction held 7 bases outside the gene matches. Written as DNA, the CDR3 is TGTGCCAGTAGTGAAACTAGCGGGGGTTTGTACAATGAGCAGTTCTTC. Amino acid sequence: CASSETSGGLYNEQFF.

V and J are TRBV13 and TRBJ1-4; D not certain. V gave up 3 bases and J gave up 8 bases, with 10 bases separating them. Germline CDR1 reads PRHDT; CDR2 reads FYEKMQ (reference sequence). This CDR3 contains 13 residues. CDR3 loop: CASSFLGEEKLFF. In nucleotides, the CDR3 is TGTGCCAGCAGCTTCCTGGGAGAGGAAAAACTGTTTTTT.

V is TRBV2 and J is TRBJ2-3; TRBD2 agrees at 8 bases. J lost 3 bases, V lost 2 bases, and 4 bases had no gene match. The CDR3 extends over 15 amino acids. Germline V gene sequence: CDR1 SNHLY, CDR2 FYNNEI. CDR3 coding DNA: TGTGCCAGCAGTGAACAGCGGGGGCCTACAGATACGCAGTATTTT. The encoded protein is CASSEQRGPTDTQYF.

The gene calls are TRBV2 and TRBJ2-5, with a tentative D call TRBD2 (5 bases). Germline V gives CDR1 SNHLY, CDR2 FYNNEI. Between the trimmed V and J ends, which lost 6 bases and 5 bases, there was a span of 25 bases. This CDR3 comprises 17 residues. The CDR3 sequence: CASSGVGATLMAETQYF. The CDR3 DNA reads TGTGCCAGCAGCGGGGTAGGCGCAACCCTAATGGCGGAGACCCAGTACTTC.

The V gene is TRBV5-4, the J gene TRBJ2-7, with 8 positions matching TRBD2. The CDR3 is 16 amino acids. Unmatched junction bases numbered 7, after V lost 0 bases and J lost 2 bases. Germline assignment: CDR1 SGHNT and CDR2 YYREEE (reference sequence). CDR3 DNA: TGTGCCAGCAGCTTGGATCCGGCGGGGGGAACCTACGAGCAGTACTTC. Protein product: CASSLDPAGGTYEQYF.

Here the CDR3 DNA reads TGTGCCAGCAGCTTGGGTCTAGCGGGAGGATACAATGAGCAGTTCTTC. Protein product: CASSLGLAGGYNEQFF. The chain recombines TRBV5-6 with TRBJ2-1; 11 nucleotides match TRBD2. The length of the CDR3 is 16 residues. The ends lost 0 bases at V and 4 bases at J; junction bases unmatched: 3. Germline assignment: CDR1 SGHDT and CDR2 YYEEEE.